The 16 T cell receptor beta chains reported below all come from one sample, sequenced in a study of blood T cells in healthy people across ages. Alongside a J-beta primer mix, a sample-barcoded 5' primer served in a second PCR lasting roughly 7 to 11 cycles. One entry per CDR3 protein, called by TCRdb with MiXCR from the 5' RACE reads. The sample yields 700,000 to 800,000 distinct CDR3 sequences, 43% seen once. Sequenced input: blood. The receptors come from a woman aged 60-70 years in good health.

This clonotype appeared a few times. The CDR3 protein is CASSLGSGMNEQYF. Here the CDR3 DNA reads TGTGCCAGCAGCTTAGGGTCGGGGATGAACGAGCAGTACTTC. The V call is TRBV11-3, the J call TRBJ2-7; possibly TRBD2 for D (5 bases). The CDR3 runs 14 residues. Germline V gene data show CDR1 as SGHNT and CDR2 as YENEEA. Between the trimmed V and J ends, which lost 1 base and 5 bases, there was a span of 12 bases.

This clonotype showed up many times. The gene calls are TRBV20-1 and TRBJ2-1; the match to TRBD2 covers 9 bases. The CDR3 length is 14 residues. The ends lost 0 bases at V and 8 bases at J; junction bases unmatched: 5. CDR1 is DFQATT, CDR2 SNEGSKA, per germline (reference sequence). Written as DNA, the CDR3 is TGCAGTGCTAGAGATCAGCGGGGGGTCGATGAGCAGTTCTTC. This codes for CSARDQRGVDEQFF.

This clonotype was counted a few times. This rearrangement joins TRBV9 to TRBJ2-2; maybe TRBD2 (5 bases). From germline, CDR1 is SGDLS and CDR2 YYNGEE. V lost 1 base and J lost 2, with 15 bases in between. The CDR3 runs 17 residues. CDR3 sequence: CASSVTRFGVNTGELFF. The CDR3 nucleotides read TGTGCCAGCAGCGTAACTAGGTTCGGGGTCAACACCGGGGAGCTGTTTTTT.

This chain joins TRBV5-8 and TRBJ2-1; D possibly matches TRBD1 or TRBD2 (5 bases each). This CDR3 has 14 residues. Germline assignment: CDR1 SGHTS and CDR2 YDEGEE. V lost 4 bases, J lost 9 bases, and 17 bases lay in between. The CDR3 bases are TGTGCCAGCAGCGACCGGGGCCACACACTTGAGCAGTTCTTC. This encodes CASSDRGHTLEQFF.

This clonotype was detected only a few times. J is TRBJ1-2 and V is TRBV4-2; no clear D gene. CDR1 is LGHNA and CDR2 is YNFKEQ in the germline V gene. The CDR3 covers 14 residues. V lost 0 bases to trimming and J lost 6 bases, with 11 bases between them. The CDR3 sequence: CASSQDPNYDGYTF. As DNA, the CDR3 is TGTGCCAGCAGCCAAGATCCAAATTATGATGGCTACACCTTC.

V usage is TRBV7-2 and J usage is TRBJ2-3; D remains ambiguous. This CDR3 has 16 residues. Per germline, CDR1 SGHTA and CDR2 FQGNSA. Trimming shortened V by 0 bases and J by 2 bases, and 12 bases separated the two germline ends. The CDR3 DNA sequence: TGTGCCAGCAGCTTAGCTTGGGGTCGGGCCACAGATACGCAGTATTTT. Protein product: CASSLAWGRATDTQYF. The whole variable domain, filled in from reference TRBV7-2 and TRBJ2-3, reads GAGVSQSPSNKVTEKGKDVELRCDPISGHTALYWYRQSLGQGLEFLIYFQGNSAPDKSGLPSDRFSAERTGGSVSTLTIQRTQQEDSAVYLCASSLAWGRATDTQYFGPGTRLTVL.

The chain is built from TRBV12-3 or TRBV12-4 and TRBJ1-1; tentatively, D is TRBD1 (6 bases). The CDR3 has 16 amino acids. Deletions cut 3 bases from V and 0 bases from J, with 14 bases between. CDR3 in amino acids: CASSFGTGLMNTEAFF. The CDR3, as DNA: TGTGCCAGCAGTTTCGGCACAGGGCTGATGAACACTGAAGCTTTCTTT.

This clonotype was detected only a few times. The chain couples TRBV6-5 to TRBJ1-2, with TRBD1 as a possible D gene (6 bases). This CDR3 has 15 amino acids. Germline V lookup: CDR1 MNHEY, CDR2 SVGAGI. V shed 5 bases and J shed 5 bases, with 18 bases lying between them. CDR3 in DNA: TGTGCCAGCAGTCCCCCTGGGGGCCGGCCTTATGGCTACACCTTC. This encodes CASSPPGGRPYGYTF.

This clonotype came up a few times. The chain carries TRBV3-1 and TRBJ2-3; D is tentatively TRBD1 or TRBD2 (5 bases each). The CDR3 is made up of 17 amino acids. V lost 6 bases to trimming and J lost 0 bases, with 19 bases between them. Germline CDR1 and CDR2: LGHDT and YNNKEL (reference sequence). The CDR3 DNA follows: TGTGCCAGCAGTCCCGGGGCCGTACTTATTAGCACAGATACGCAGTATTTT. It translates to CASSPGAVLISTDTQYF.

The chain employs TRBV4-3 and TRBJ2-7; unclear D gene. V was shortened by 1 base and J by 6 bases, with 13 bases between the two germline ends. CDR1 and CDR2 from the germline V gene are LGHNA and YSLEER. CDR3 length: 14 residues. CDR3 sequence reads: CASSQALFGREQYF. DNA of the CDR3: TGCGCCAGCAGCCAAGCCCTCTTCGGGCGCGAGCAGTACTTC.

The chain links TRBV11-3 to TRBJ2-5; D is unclear. The CDR3 covers 15 residues. The germline V gene encodes CDR1 SGHNT and CDR2 YENEEA. V was clipped by 1 base and J by 2 bases, with 11 bases between them. CDR3 amino acids: CASSLGSSLQETQYF. The CDR3 DNA is TGTGCCAGCAGCTTAGGGTCCTCGTTGCAAGAGACCCAGTACTTC.

This clonotype was counted between two and nine times. This chain connects TRBV7-3 to TRBJ2-1; TRBD1 or TRBD2 may be the D gene (6 bases each). This CDR3 has 14 residues. Germline V CDR1 and CDR2: SGHTA, FQGTGA. Trimming removed 5 bases from V and 13 bases from J, with 21 bases in between. As DNA, the CDR3 is TGTGCCAGCAGCCCCCGGGTAAAGGGGGGTTATCAGTTCTTC. Protein: CASSPRVKGGYQFF.

This chain links TRBV4-3 with TRBJ2-7; 7 nucleotides align to TRBD2. Germline V gene lookup returns CDR1 LGHNA and CDR2 YSLEER. V lost 4 bases, J lost 8 bases, and 17 bases stayed unmatched. The CDR3 runs to 16 residues. The CDR3 DNA is TGCGCCAGCAGCCGAGAACCCGGACTAGGAGGTACTCAGCAGTACTTC. This sequence encodes CASSREPGLGGTQQYF.

The chain is built from TRBV3-1 and TRBJ2-3, with D tentatively TRBD2 (5 bases). Per the germline V gene, CDR1 is LGHDT and CDR2 is YNNKEL (reference sequence). Trimming cost V 4 bases and J 6 bases, with 14 bases left between them. CDR3 length: 14 amino acids. The CDR3 region has the DNA TGTGCCAGCAGCCTCGTGAGGGCTAGGGATACGCAGTATTTT. Translating it yields CASSLVRARDTQYF.

The chain carries TRBV5-1 and TRBJ1-2; TRBD1 might be the D (5 bases). Looked up from germline, CDR1 is SGHRS and CDR2 is YFSETQ. The length of the CDR3 is 14 residues. V was pared by 4 bases and J by 3 bases, with 13 bases between. The CDR3 reads CASSPHRQYYGYTF. The CDR3 coding sequence is TGCGCCAGCAGCCCCCACAGACAGTACTATGGCTACACCTTC.

This clonotype was picked up a small number of times. The gene calls are TRBV10-2 and TRBJ2-1, with D perhaps matching TRBD2 (7 bases). CDR3 length: 13 amino acids. The V gene lost 8 bases and the J gene lost 3 bases, with 11 bases spanning the gap. Germline-derived CDR1 and CDR2 are WSHSY and SAAADI. This CDR3 reads CASGGGFYNEQFF. The CDR3 bases are TGCGCCAGCGGGGGGGGCTTCTACAATGAGCAGTTCTTC.